This T cell receptor (beta chain) was documented in a study of cytomegalovirus exposure and HLA in healthy donors. About the research overall: The approximately 100 million unique TCR beta sequences, from roughly 180 million T cells, were found by an earlier analysis.

Donors likely had unrecorded immune exposures despite being nominally healthy when sampled. Overall study results and limits: No immune exposure information besides CMV serostatus was available.

Per germline, CDR1 MNHEY and CDR2 SVGAGI. After removal of 4 bases from V and 1 base from J, the junction contained 1 base not matched to a gene. This CDR3 comprises 15 residues. Comments on this clone: Its antigen is not known.

It was with 60 Vbeta and 13 Jbeta primers that the PCR ran. This table comes from immunoSEQ multiplex PCR, and its TCRdb copy is limited to in-frame clones, with some not included. The sample's table shows 150,000 to 200,000 clones. The chain carries TRBV6-5 and TRBJ2-1; 10 nucleotides align to TRBD2. The specimen sequenced was PBMCs. The TCR originated in a woman between 18 and 29 years old in good health and CMV-seropositive. CDR3: CASSSSGSSYNEQFF. The CDR3 nucleotides read TGTGCCAGCAGTTCTAGCGGGAGTTCCTACAATGAGCAGTTCTTC.